What follows is one T cell receptor (beta chain) and its context. Authors' data handling: Using reference gene primer amplification, nucleated cell counts were estimated. Method: immunoSEQ multiplex PCR; TCRdb's copy keeps in-frame clones and lacks some. The V and J calls and clone size were taken over from that table, and D and trimming were inferred from the DNA. The sample consists of 250,000 to 350,000 clones, roughly 86% of them appearing once. This sample is drawn from a study of blood T cell repertoires in COVID-19. Study summary: COVID-19 samples collected from the United States, Italy and Spain covered acute and convalescent phases. PBMCs, B-cell-depleted T cells, or T cells were the source of the cDNA or gDNA that made up the material.

V gave up 2 bases and J gave up 4 bases; unmatched junction bases: 13. Germline CDR1 SGHVT, CDR2 SQSDAQ. This CDR3 contains 17 residues. This rearrangement joins TRBV7-4 to TRBJ2-7; 8 bases are shared with TRBD2. The specimen sequenced was peripheral blood. The clonotype comes from a woman between 50 and 59 years old with acute or convalescent COVID-19. DNA of the CDR3: TGTGCCAGCAGCTTACATGCTCGGGGACTAGAGTATTACGAGCAGTACTTC. Amino acid sequence: CASSLHARGLEYYEQYF. Complete variable domain (other parts from reference TRBV7-4 and TRBJ2-7): GAGVSQSPRYKVAKRGRDVALRCDSISGHVTLYWYRQTLGQGSEVLTYSQSDAQRDKSGRPSGRFSAERPERSVSTLKIQRTEQGDSAVYLCASSLHARGLEYYEQYFGPGTRLTVT.